The source of this TCR beta chain is a study of blood T cell repertoires in COVID-19. Study in general: Spain, Italy and the United States supplied samples that represented acute and convalescent COVID-19. The cDNA or gDNA used as material had been derived from T cells, B-cell-depleted T cells, or PBMCs.

Authors' processing steps: Quantification of nucleated cells was approximated via reference gene primer amplification. Here immunoSEQ multiplex PCR was the method, and the copy in TCRdb shows in-frame clones only, minus some. The V and J calls and clone size come from that table; D and trimming were worked out from the DNA. The sample consists of about 140,000 clones, over 80% of them appearing once. The ends were cut back, 8 bases at V and 2 bases at J, with 15 bases in the middle. Germline assignment: CDR1 MNHEY and CDR2 SVGAGI. This CDR3 region has 14 residues. The chain employs TRBV6-5 and TRBJ1-2; D call uncertain. The TCR originated in a woman in her fifties or sixties with acute or convalescent COVID-19. Sequences were obtained from peripheral blood. Here the CDR3 DNA reads TGTGCCAGCTCTAGGGCGGGAGGGAACTATGGCTACACCTTC. Translated: CASSRAGGNYGYTF.